This T cell receptor beta chain was obtained from a study of T cells in Graves' hyperthyroidism and ophthalmopathy. TCR beta CDR3 regions were amplified from RNA. The HTBI primer set drove a first-round RT-PCR of the TCR CDR3. TCRdb redid the calling of the multiplex PCR reads with MiXCR, one entry per CDR3 protein. The sample includes over 500,000 distinct CDR3 sequences, 15% to 20% of them seen just once. This clonotype appeared many times. Antigen specificity is unknown. The study's findings and limits: Ophthalmopathy prediction by the model preceded onset by a median approximately 5.9 months.

CDR3 length: 17 amino acids. The germline CDR1 and CDR2 sequences are SNHLY and FYNNEI. The V and J ends lost 3 bases and 2 bases, in that order; junction bases with no gene match: 10. The chain recombines TRBV2 with TRBJ2-5, with 9 bases identical to TRBD1. Sequencing was carried out using blood. The receptor's source is a woman in her twenties or thirties with Graves' ophthalmopathy. The CDR3 protein is CASSDPTGGEFQETQYF. As DNA, the CDR3 is TGTGCCAGCAGTGATCCGACAGGGGGTGAATTTCAAGAGACCCAGTACTTC.